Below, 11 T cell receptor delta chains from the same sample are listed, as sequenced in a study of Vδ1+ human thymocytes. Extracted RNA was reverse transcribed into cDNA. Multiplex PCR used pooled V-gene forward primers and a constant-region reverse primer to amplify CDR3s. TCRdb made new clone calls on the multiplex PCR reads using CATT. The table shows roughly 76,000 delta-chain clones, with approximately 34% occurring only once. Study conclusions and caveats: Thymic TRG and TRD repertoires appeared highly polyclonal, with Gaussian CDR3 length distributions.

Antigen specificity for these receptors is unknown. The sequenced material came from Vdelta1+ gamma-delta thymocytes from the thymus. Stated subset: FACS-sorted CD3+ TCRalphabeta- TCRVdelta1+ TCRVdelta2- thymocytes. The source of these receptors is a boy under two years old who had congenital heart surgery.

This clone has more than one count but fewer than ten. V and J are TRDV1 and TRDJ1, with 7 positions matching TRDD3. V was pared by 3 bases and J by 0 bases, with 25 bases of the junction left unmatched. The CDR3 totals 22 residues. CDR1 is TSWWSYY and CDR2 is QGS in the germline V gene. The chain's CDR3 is CALGEAAPLLSAGGKYTDKLIF. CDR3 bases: TGTGCTCTTGGGGAGGCCGCCCCTCTCCTGAGCGCTGGGGGGAAGTACACCGATAAACTCATCTTT.

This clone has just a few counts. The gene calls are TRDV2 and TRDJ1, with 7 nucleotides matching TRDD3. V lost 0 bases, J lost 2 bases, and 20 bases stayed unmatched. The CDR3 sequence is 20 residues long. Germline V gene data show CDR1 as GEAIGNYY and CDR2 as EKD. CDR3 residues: CACDTVPSYYWGFLTDKLIF. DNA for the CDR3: TGTGCCTGTGACACCGTACCCTCTTATTACTGGGGATTCTTGACCGATAAACTCATCTTT.

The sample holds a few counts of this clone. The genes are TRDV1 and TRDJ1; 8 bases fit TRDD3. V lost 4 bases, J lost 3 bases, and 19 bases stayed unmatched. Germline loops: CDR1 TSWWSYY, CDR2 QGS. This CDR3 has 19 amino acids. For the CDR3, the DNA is TGTGCTCTTGGGGCATTGCTCGGGGTCCGGGGGATAATGTCCGATAAACTCATCTTT. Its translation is CALGALLGVRGIMSDKLIF.

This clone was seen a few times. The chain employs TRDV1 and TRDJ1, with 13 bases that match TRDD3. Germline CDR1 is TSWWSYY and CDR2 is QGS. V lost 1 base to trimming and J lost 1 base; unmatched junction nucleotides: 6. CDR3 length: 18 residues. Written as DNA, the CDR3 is TGTGCTCTTGGGGAACCCGAGTACTGGGGGATACGCACCGATAAACTCATCTTT. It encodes CALGEPEYWGIRTDKLIF.

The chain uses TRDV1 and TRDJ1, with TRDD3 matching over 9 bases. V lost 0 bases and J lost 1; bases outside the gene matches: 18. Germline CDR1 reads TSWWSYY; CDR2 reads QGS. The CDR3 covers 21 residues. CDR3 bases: TGTGCTCTTGGGGAACTGGTCCTACGCTGGGGGATTGGCGGCGGCACCGATAAACTCATCTTT. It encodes CALGELVLRWGIGGGTDKLIF.

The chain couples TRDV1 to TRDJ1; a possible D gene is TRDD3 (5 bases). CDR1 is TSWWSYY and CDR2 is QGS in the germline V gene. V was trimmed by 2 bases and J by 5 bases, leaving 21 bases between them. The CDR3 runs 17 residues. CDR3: CALGENTLGLVADKLIF. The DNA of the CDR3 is TGTGCTCTTGGGGAAAATACGCTGGGCCTGGTAGCTGATAAACTCATCTTT.

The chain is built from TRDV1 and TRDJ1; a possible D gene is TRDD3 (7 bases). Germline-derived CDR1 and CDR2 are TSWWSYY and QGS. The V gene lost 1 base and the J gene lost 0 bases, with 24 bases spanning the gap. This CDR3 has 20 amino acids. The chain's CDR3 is CALGEPGGPTGDPHTDKLIF. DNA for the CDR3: TGTGCTCTTGGGGAACCTGGGGGTCCTACTGGGGATCCCCACACCGATAAACTCATCTTT.

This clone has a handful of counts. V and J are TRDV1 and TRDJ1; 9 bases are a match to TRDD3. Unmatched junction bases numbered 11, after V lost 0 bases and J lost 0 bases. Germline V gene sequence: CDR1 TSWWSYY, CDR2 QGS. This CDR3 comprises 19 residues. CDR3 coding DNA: TGTGCTCTTGGGGAACTTGGGGCGGAGGCTGGGGGATACACCGATAAACTCATCTTT. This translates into CALGELGAEAGGYTDKLIF.

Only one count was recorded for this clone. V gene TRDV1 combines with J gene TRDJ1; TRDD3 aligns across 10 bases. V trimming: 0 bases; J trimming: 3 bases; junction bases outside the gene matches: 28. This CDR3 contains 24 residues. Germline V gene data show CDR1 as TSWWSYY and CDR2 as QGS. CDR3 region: CALGELGDLPTRFWGIGLADKLIF. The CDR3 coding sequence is TGTGCTCTTGGGGAACTCGGCGACCTTCCAACACGTTTCTGGGGGATAGGGTTAGCCGATAAACTCATCTTT.

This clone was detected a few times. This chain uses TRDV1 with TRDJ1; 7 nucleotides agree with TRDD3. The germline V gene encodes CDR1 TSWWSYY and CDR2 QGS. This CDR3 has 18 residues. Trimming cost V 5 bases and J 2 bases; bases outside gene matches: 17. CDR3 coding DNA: TGTGCTCTTGGGACCGCTACGGTTGGGATACTTAGAACCGATAAACTCATCTTT. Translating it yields CALGTATVGILRTDKLIF.

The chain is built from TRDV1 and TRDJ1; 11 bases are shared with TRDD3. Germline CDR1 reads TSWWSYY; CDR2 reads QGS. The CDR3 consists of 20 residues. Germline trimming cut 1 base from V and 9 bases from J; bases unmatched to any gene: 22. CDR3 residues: CALGEPPPLPTLVGDTELIF. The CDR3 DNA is TGTGCTCTTGGGGAACCCCCCCCCCTTCCTACCCTAGTGGGGGATACGGAACTCATCTTT.